This T cell receptor (beta chain) was sequenced during a study of blood T cell repertoires in COVID-19 (dated by TCRdb to 2020 to 2022). About the full investigation: The collaborator samples originated in the United States, Italy and Spain and spanned the acute and convalescent phases of COVID-19. Subjects who had been exposed to COVID-19, were actively infected with it, or had recovered from it provided the deeply sampled blood TCRbeta repertoires that made up the dataset. The sample metadata nearly always contained a de-identified subject ID, COVID-19 status, age in years and sex. HLA class I and class II types, where available, came from metadata supplied by the sample provider rather than from assay-based typing. The samples were drawn from two sources: the first 160 participants of the ongoing ImmuneRACE study, and 1,000 to 1,500 subjects contributed by 6 global collaborators. The repertoires were made available in a free public database intended to serve as a resource for research on the immune response to SARS-CoV-2. The prospective study material was composed of cDNA or gDNA derived from T cells, B-cell-depleted T cells, or PBMCs.

Overall results and qualifications from the work: The quantity of clinical and demographic metadata differed by source and by participant and was supplied without curation.

Regarding this clone: The clone's antigen remains unknown. Base qualities were left out, and no much larger clone turns up one base away.

At the junction V is shortened by 5 bases and J by 15 bases; bases outside the gene matches: 24. In the germline V gene (reference sequence), CDR1 corresponds to SEHNR and CDR2 to FQNEAQ. The CDR3 spans 19 residues, from the cysteine through the phenylalanine. The DNA shown is the 57-base CDR3, in frame from base 1. TCRbeta CDR3 regions were amplified from genomic DNA by means of the immunoSEQ Assay, a bias-controlled multiplex PCR. In the original analysis: The number of nucleated cells in each sample was estimated from the amplification of reference gene primers within the assay. To quantify the absolute abundance of each unique TCRbeta CDR3 rearrangement, sequence reads were collapsed and filtered. For each sample, productive Simpson clonality was calculated as the square root of Simpson's diversity index across productive rearrangements. TCRdb took this table from immuneACCESS and kept in-frame rearrangements with V and J called. Such tables lack part of the clones; where checked against another copy, unresolved V genes explain under half of the gap, and the rest is unexplained. Clonal size and the V and J genes are those of that table, whereas D and trimming came from the DNA. For this sample there are some 170,000 clones; 82% appear just once. The top ten constitute almost 8.5% of the sample.

Whole blood was collected in K2EDTA tubes by collaborating institutions according to the institutions' own protocols. For TCRbeta analysis, collaborators shipped samples in one of three forms: frozen whole blood, isolated PBMCs, or DNA extracted from either of those sample types. Sequencing used peripheral blood. The sequence was obtained from a woman between 70 and 85 years old with acute or convalescent COVID-19. The chain was built from TRBV7-9 and TRBJ2-1; 14 central bases correspond to TRBD2. The CDR3 protein is CASSPRTSGGPVRFPPMFF. The DNA sequence is given as TGTGCCAGCAGCCCCCGGACTAGCGGGGGGCCCGTCCGGTTCCCGCCGATGTTCTTC. This CDR3, with the reference TRBV7-9 and TRBJ2-1 proteins standing in past its ends, gives the full variable domain DTGVSQNPRHKITKRGQNVTFRCDPISEHNRLYWYRQTLGQGPEFLTYFQNEAQLEKSRLLSDRFSAERPKGSFSTLEIQRTEQGDSAMYLCASSPRTSGGPVRFPPMFFGPGTRLTVL.